Given below is one T cell receptor beta chain in context. The antigen is unknown. This entry is derived from a study of monozygotic twins with inflammatory bowel disease. The length of the CDR3 is 16 residues. The V gene's germline CDR1 is KGHSH and CDR2 LQKENI. Study-wide results and caveats: Distinction of different T cell subtypes was not possible. With others, IBD patients shared fewer clonotypes than healthy twins did, especially with disease activity. Inverse Simpson values showed less TCRbeta diversity in IBD patients than in their healthy co-twins.

UMIs containing a 6-nucleotide sample barcode were added via template switching. TCRdb reprocessed the 5' RACE reads; each CDR3 protein has one entry and no DNA is given. Its table records 200,000 to 250,000 distinct CDR3 sequences. This TCR was sampled from a human donor with ulcerative colitis or Crohn's disease, or a healthy co-twin of an affected twin (not recorded which). V gene TRBV18 combines with J gene TRBJ2-1; TCRdb's D gene call, TRBD2, goes unchecked for lack of DNA. Sequenced input: blood. CDR3 amino acids: CASSPRLAETYNEQFF.